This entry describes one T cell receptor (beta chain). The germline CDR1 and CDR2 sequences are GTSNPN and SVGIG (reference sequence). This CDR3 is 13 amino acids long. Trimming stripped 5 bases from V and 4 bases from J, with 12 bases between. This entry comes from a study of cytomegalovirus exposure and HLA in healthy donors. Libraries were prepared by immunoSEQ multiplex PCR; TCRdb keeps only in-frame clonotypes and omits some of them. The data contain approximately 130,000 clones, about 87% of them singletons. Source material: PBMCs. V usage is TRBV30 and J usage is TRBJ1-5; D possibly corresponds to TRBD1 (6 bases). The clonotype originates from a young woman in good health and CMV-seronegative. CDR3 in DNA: TGTGCCTGGGCACAGGGAGTGAATCAGCCCCAGCATTTT. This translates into CAWAQGVNQPQHF.